This T cell receptor (beta chain) appears in the sequencing data of a study of OX40 agonist ivuxolimab in advanced cancers. Study conclusions and caveats: Among patients with partial responses at 0.1-3.0 mg/kg, clonal expansion was among the lowest.

Measured with immunoSEQ multiplex PCR; TCRdb has only the in-frame clones, and not every one. This sample has tens of thousands of clones; around 67% occur once, and the top ten carry more than 15%. CDR3 length: 19 residues. Germline CDR1 and CDR2: MNHEY and SMNVEV (reference sequence). V was pared by 2 bases and J by 4 bases, with 11 bases of the junction left unmatched. A word on this clone: Its antigen is not identified.

This sequence was found in an adult with an advanced solid tumor such as melanoma, head and neck, liver or kidney cancer. This chain joins TRBV27 and TRBJ2-2; 12 bases are shared with TRBD2. This material consisted of CD4+ or CD8+ T cells sorted from blood, taken in a trial of the OX40 agonist ivuxolimab. CDR3 sequence (DNA): TGTGCCAGCAGTTTACAAGAGGGAGCGGGACTAGCGGGCACCGGGGAGCTGTTTTTT. Translating gives CASSLQEGAGLAGTGELFF.